This TCR beta chain was recorded in a study of identical twins. Study observations and caveats: Fewer insertions marked abundant cord blood beta clonotypes; young adult naive trended weakly, memory not at all. Twins' surplus sharing was weaker for beta out-of-frame sequences.

In germline, CDR1 is MGHRA, CDR2 YSYEKL. Trimming removed 0 bases from V and 0 bases from J, with 9 bases in between. CDR3 length: 15 amino acids. TCRdb re-called the 5' RACE reads with MiXCR, one entry per CDR3 protein. The sample lists about 890,000 distinct CDR3 sequences, 9% to 15% occurring once. In this sample, this clonotype turned up a few times. Its antigen remains unknown. Another study also made use of these data, one on yellow fever vaccine responses in identical twins.

Material for sequencing was PBMCs. The rearrangement joins TRBV4-1 to TRBJ2-7; TRBD2 might be the D (5 bases). This TCR was sampled from a woman between 18 and 29 years old in good health. The CDR3 sequence is CASSQEVSGSYEQYF. CDR3 in DNA: TGCGCCAGCAGCCAAGAAGTAAGCGGCTCCTACGAGCAGTACTTC.